These 16 T cell receptor beta chains share one sample of origin, sequenced in a study of post-analysis software for immune sequencing data. Study-level results: Five or six TRBV segments appeared more often in patients than in controls, and TRBV5-6, TRBV5-1 and TRBV20-1 were among these.

Incorporated into the TCR beta cDNA libraries were unique molecular identifiers, which served to reduce PCR and sequencing biases. TCRdb ran MiXCR on the PCR reads and lists one entry per CDR3 protein. The data show about 430,000 distinct CDR3 sequences, approximately 39% seen once. No antigens are known for them. Material for sequencing was blood. The receptors stem from a girl aged 2 to 9 with multiple sclerosis.

The chain joins TRBV12-3 or TRBV12-4 to TRBJ1-1; TRBD1 agrees at 8 bases. J gave up 5 bases and V 7 bases, and 9 bases lay outside the gene matches. The CDR3 is 14 amino acids. CDR3 DNA: TGTGCCAGCACTCGACAGGGGTGGGATACTGAAGCTTTCTTT. This gives the protein CASTRQGWDTEAFF.

The genes are TRBV20-1 and TRBJ2-3; no clear D. The V gene's germline CDR1 is DFQATT and CDR2 SNEGSKA (reference sequence). Trimming stripped 6 bases from V and 3 bases from J, with 13 bases between. The CDR3 covers 13 residues. CDR3 nucleotides: TGCAGTGCCGAGATAGTGGGGACAGATACGCAGTATTTT. Protein: CSAEIVGTDTQYF.

This rearrangement joins TRBV4-1 to TRBJ2-1; D uncertain. Germline values: CDR1 MGHRA, CDR2 YSYEKL. The length of the CDR3 is 12 residues. Trimming stripped 1 base from V and 9 bases from J, with 7 bases between. CDR3 sequence: CASSQVSFEQFF. In DNA, the CDR3 is TGCGCCAGCAGCCAAGTTTCCTTTGAGCAGTTCTTC.

There are a few counts of this clonotype. The chain combines TRBV12-3 or TRBV12-4 with TRBJ2-1; D might be TRBD1 (6 bases). The CDR3 is 13 amino acids. Between the trimmed V and J ends, which lost 7 bases and 7 bases, there was a span of 14 bases. The CDR3 bases are TGTGCCAGCAACCGGGACATAAGGAATGAGCAGTTCTTC. This encodes CASNRDIRNEQFF.

This clonotype occurred a few times. V usage is TRBV5-1 and J usage is TRBJ2-3; D may match TRBD1 or TRBD2 (6 bases each). V shed 3 bases and J shed 2 bases, with 13 bases lying between them. Germline V CDR1 and CDR2: SGHRS, YFSETQ. The CDR3 sequence is 15 residues long. CDR3 amino acids: CASSWGAGFTDTQYF. The CDR3 nucleotides read TGCGCCAGCAGCTGGGGGGCCGGGTTCACAGATACGCAGTATTTT.

The chain couples TRBV28 to TRBJ2-5; TRBD2 agrees at 12 bases. The CDR3 runs to 18 residues. Germline V gene sequence: CDR1 MDHEN, CDR2 SYDVKM. V gave up 1 base and J gave up 4 bases; unmatched junction bases: 10. The CDR3 sequence is CASSLFGLAGGSGETQYF. CDR3 bases: TGTGCCAGCAGTTTATTCGGGCTAGCGGGGGGGTCGGGAGAGACCCAGTACTTC.

The V gene is TRBV18, the J gene TRBJ2-4; 10 bases map to TRBD2. The end of the DNA is better explained by TRBJ2-7, so the J call may be wrong. CDR1 is KGHSH, CDR2 LQKENI, per germline. The length of the CDR3 is 15 residues. The CDR3 bases are TGTGCCAGCTCACCCACTAGCGGGACGGCCCACGAGCAGTACTTC. Its translation: CASSPTSGTAHEQYF.

This clonotype came up a few times. The chain couples TRBV28 to TRBJ2-7; D may correspond to TRBD1 or TRBD2 (5 bases each). Germline V CDR1 and CDR2: MDHEN, SYDVKM. V lost 3 bases to trimming and J lost 0 bases, with 18 bases between them. CDR3 size: 17 residues. CDR3 nucleotide sequence: TGTGCCAGCAGTTTCGACCCCGGACGAGGGGCCTCCTACGAGCAGTACTTC. The encoded protein is CASSFDPGRGASYEQYF.

The V call is TRBV5-1, the J call TRBJ2-1; TRBD2 matches 12 bases. Germline CDR1 is SGHRS and CDR2 is YFSETQ. With V trimmed by 0 bases and J by 8 bases, 6 bases remained unmatched. The CDR3 runs 16 residues. The CDR3 bases are TGCGCCAGCAGCTTGGTTGCTAGCGGGGGGGCCTATGAGCAGTTCTTC. The encoded protein is CASSLVASGGAYEQFF.

The chain employs TRBV6-1 and TRBJ1-6, with D perhaps TRBD1 (6 bases). Between the trimmed V and J ends, which lost 4 bases and 0 bases, there was a span of 16 bases. From germline, CDR1 is MNHNS and CDR2 SASEGT. The CDR3 runs 18 residues. CDR3 DNA: TGTGCCAGCAGTGGACCGGGAGGGGGGCGCTCCTATAATTCACCCCTCCACTTT. Translation gives CASSGPGGGRSYNSPLHF.

Regarding this clonotype: Sequence at one end of the junction differs from germline and may be a read error. V is TRBV6-5 and J is TRBJ1-2; 8 bases map to TRBD1. The CDR3 contains 13 residues. Looked up from germline, CDR1 is MNHEY and CDR2 is SVGAGI. This CDR3 is CAGSYRGRDGYTF. Written as DNA, the CDR3 is TGTGCCGGCAGTTACAGGGGGAGGGATGGCTACACCTTC.

V is TRBV9 and J is TRBJ1-2; D gene uncertain. CDR3 size: 12 residues. Trimming took 2 bases from V and 8 from J, leaving 10 bases between them. Looked up from germline, CDR1 is SGDLS and CDR2 is YYNGEE. In DNA, the CDR3 is TGTGCCAGCAGCGTGGGAAGGGCGGGCTACACCTTC. Translated: CASSVGRAGYTF.

The chain recombines TRBV12-3 or TRBV12-4 with TRBJ2-4; 11 nucleotides align to TRBD2. V shed 5 bases, J shed 3 bases, and the junction held 12 bases outside the gene matches. This CDR3 region has 18 residues. CDR3 region: CASSPAGLAGTIKNIQYF. The CDR3, as DNA: TGTGCCAGCAGTCCCGCCGGACTAGCGGGCACGATCAAAAACATTCAGTACTTC.

The chain has TRBV5-1 and TRBJ1-1; D is uncertain. Germline V CDR1 and CDR2: SGHRS, YFSETQ. The CDR3 sequence is 16 residues long. V was cut by 0 bases and J by 0 bases, with 12 bases left in between. CDR3 bases: TGCGCCAGCAGCTTGGCCGGTCGGAATCTGAACACTGAAGCTTTCTTT. Amino acid sequence: CASSLAGRNLNTEAFF.

The V call is TRBV4-3, the J call TRBJ2-1; D possibly corresponds to TRBD2 (6 bases). The CDR3 covers 18 residues. Germline V lookup: CDR1 LGHNA, CDR2 YSLEER. V lost 0 bases and J 0 bases, leaving 15 bases between the germline ends. The CDR3 here is CASSQDPPRESSYNEQFF. The CDR3 DNA follows: TGCGCCAGCAGCCAAGATCCGCCGCGGGAAAGCTCCTACAATGAGCAGTTCTTC.

The CDR3 region has the DNA TGTGCCAGCAGTTTATCAATTCGGGGCGGGGGGGCAGCTTTCTTT. Translating it yields CASSLSIRGGGAAFF. The rearrangement joins TRBV12-3 or TRBV12-4 to TRBJ1-1, with D possibly matching TRBD1 (6 bases). Deletions cut 2 bases from V and 10 bases from J, with 20 bases between. The CDR3 is 15 amino acids.